This note documents a single T cell receptor (beta chain) sequence. What it binds is not known. This record belongs to a study of cytomegalovirus exposure and HLA in healthy donors. The study, taken as a whole, reports: TCR beta chains associated with HLA were, in a later analysis, more clonally expanded than equally common others. Sequencing likely produced, as an artifact, a cluster of highly shared sequence variants. The classifier reportedly diagnosed cytomegalovirus status with high sensitivity and specificity.

The study ran its PCR with 60 Vbeta and 13 Jbeta primers. Repertoires were generated with immunoSEQ multiplex PCR, while TCRdb's copy carries only in-frame clones and drops some. The data contain approximately 50,000 clones, around 81% of them seen just once; the ten biggest clones take up about 2.3%. V was trimmed by 6 bases and J by 7 bases, leaving 6 bases between them. The germline CDR1 and CDR2 sequences are SNHLY and FYNNEI. This CDR3 is built from 11 residues. Donors likely had unrecorded immune exposures despite being nominally healthy when sampled. The sequence was obtained from a boy aged 5-17 years in good health and CMV-seropositive. This chain joins TRBV2 and TRBJ2-2; D gene ambiguous. Sequences were obtained from PBMCs. The CDR3 loop is CASRIVGELFF. In DNA form, the CDR3 reads TGTGCCAGCAGAATAGTCGGGGAGCTGTTTTTT. The variable domain in full, with the rest retrieved from reference TRBV2 and TRBJ2-2, is EPEVTQTPSHQVTQMGQEVILRCVPISNHLYFYWYRQILGQKVEFLVSFYNNEISEKSEIFDDQFSVERPDGSNFTLKIRSTKLEDSAMYFCASRIVGELFFGEGSRLTVL.